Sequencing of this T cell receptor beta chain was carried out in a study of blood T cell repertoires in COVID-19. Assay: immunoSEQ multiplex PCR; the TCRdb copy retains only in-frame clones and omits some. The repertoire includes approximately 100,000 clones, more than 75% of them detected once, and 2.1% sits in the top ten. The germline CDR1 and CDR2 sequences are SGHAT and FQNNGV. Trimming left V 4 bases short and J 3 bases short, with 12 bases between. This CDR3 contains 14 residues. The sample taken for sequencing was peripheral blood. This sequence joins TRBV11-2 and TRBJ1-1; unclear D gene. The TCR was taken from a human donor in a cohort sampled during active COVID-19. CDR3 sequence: CASSYRLTYTEAFF. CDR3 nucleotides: TGTGCCAGCAGCTACAGACTAACATACACTGAAGCTTTCTTT. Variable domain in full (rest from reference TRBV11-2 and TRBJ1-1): EAGVAQSPRYKIIEKRQSVAFWCNPISGHATLYWYQQILGQGPKLLIQFQNNGVVDDSQLPKDRFSAERLKGVDSTLKIQPAKLEDSAVYLCASSYRLTYTEAFFGQGTRLTVV.